A selection of T cell receptor beta chains follows, all from one sample in a study of Tregs in tolerant kidney transplant recipients. Assay: immunoSEQ multiplex PCR; the TCRdb copy retains only in-frame clones and omits some. The sample carries 110,000 or so clones, about 91% recorded once. Sequenced: CD4+ T cells from blood. The receptors derive from a human donor in good health. Both conserved end residues are part of each CDR3. The D gene is left open where the match is weak. Part of the rows lack a size; the others show once, few, many or a class for expanded clones.

cdr3_length,d_call,j_call,clone_size,v_call,cdr3_nt,cdr3_aa
15,-,TRBJ1-2,few,TRBV6-6,TGTGCCAGCAGTTACTCGAAAGGCGAGACCTATGGCTACACCTTC,CASSYSKGETYGYTF
14,TRBD1,TRBJ2-7,-,TRBV11-2,TGTGCCAGCAGCCCGCGGACAGGGTCCTACGAGCAGTACTTC,CASSPRTGSYEQYF
16,TRBD2,TRBJ2-1,-,TRBV5-1,TGCGCCAGCAGCTTGGTTGACGGGAGGGTTCGGGATGAGCAGTTCTTC,CASSLVDGRVRDEQFF
15,TRBD1,TRBJ2-5,-,TRBV29-1,TGCAGCGTTGAAGATCTCCGGACAGGGAGAGAGACCCAGTACTTC,CSVEDLRTGRETQYF
13,-,TRBJ1-4,-,TRBV2,TGTGCCAGCAGCGCAAACCCAGGGGAAAAACTGTTTTTT,CASSANPGEKLFF
18,TRBD2,TRBJ2-5,-,TRBV7-9,TGTACCAGCAGTTTCCCCCCCCGGCTAGCGGGCCTTAGAGAGACCCAGTACTTC,CTSSFPPRLAGLRETQYF
14,-,TRBJ1-4,-,TRBV11-2,TGTGCCAGCAGCTTAGTCTGGGGTGGGGAAAAACTGTTTTTT,CASSLVWGGEKLFF
17,-,TRBJ2-4,-,TRBV5-1,TGCGCCAGCAGCTTGGGGGCAGGGAGAGGGGCCAAAAACATTCAGTACTTC,CASSLGAGRGAKNIQYF
15,-,TRBJ2-1,-,TRBV2,TGTGCCAGCAGTGAACGGGCGGACGGAGGGAATGAGCAGTTCTTC,CASSERADGGNEQFF
15,-,TRBJ1-2,-,TRBV7-2,TGTGCCAGCAGCTTAGAGGCCGGAACCACCTATGGCTACACCTTC,CASSLEAGTTYGYTF
13,TRBD1,TRBJ1-1,-,TRBV2,TGTGCCAGCCTGACAGGGCTCGGCACTGAAGCTTTCTTT,CASLTGLGTEAFF
14,-,TRBJ2-5,-,TRBV4-1,TGCGCCAGCAGCCAAGTTTCGACTCAAGAGACCCAGTACTTC,CASSQVSTQETQYF
16,TRBD1,TRBJ2-1,-,TRBV12-5,TGTGCTAGTGGACGAGTGGACAGGGGGCCCTACAATGAGCAGTTCTTC,CASGRVDRGPYNEQFF
13,-,TRBJ1-2,few,TRBV28,TGTGCCAGCAGTAGTAGCGTACGATATGGCTACACCTTC,CASSSSVRYGYTF
16,TRBD2,TRBJ2-5,-,TRBV7-9,TGTGCCAGCAGCTTAAATTCGGGGGGGCCCCAAGAGACCCAGTACTTC,CASSLNSGGPQETQYF
16,-,TRBJ2-6,-,TRBV7-2,TGTGCCAGCAGCTTAGGGGTTGGGTTTGGGGCCAACGTCCTGACTTTC,CASSLGVGFGANVLTF
14,TRBD2,TRBJ2-3,-,TRBV5-1,TGCGCCAGCAGCTCTAGCGGGGGGGAAGATACGCAGTATTTT,CASSSSGGEDTQYF
18,TRBD2,TRBJ2-1,-,TRBV9,TGTGCCAGCAGCGTAGCCCTTATGGCTAGCGGGGGGTACAATGAGCAGTTCTTC,CASSVALMASGGYNEQFF
15,-,TRBJ1-6,-,TRBV19,TGTGCCAGTAGTGAGCCCCAGGGAGGTCGGTCACCCCTCCACTTT,CASSEPQGGRSPLHF
15,-,TRBJ1-4,-,TRBV19,TGTGCCAGTAGTGGCAAAGATGCAACTAATGAAAAACTGTTTTTT,CASSGKDATNEKLFF
14,TRBD2,TRBJ2-7,-,TRBV7-6,TGTGCCAGCAGCTCCCGGGAGGGGGTGTACGAGCAGTACTTC,CASSSREGVYEQYF
15,-,TRBJ2-7,-,TRBV5-6,TGTGCCAGCAGCCCGGGACACACCTTCTCCTACGAGCAGTACTTC,CASSPGHTFSYEQYF
11,-,TRBJ2-4,-,TRBV6-1,TGTGCCAGCAGTGGGGGACGATTTCAGTACTTC,CASSGGRFQYF
13,TRBD1,TRBJ1-2,-,TRBV28,TGTGCCAGCAGCGCTACGTTGGACAGGGCTCACATCTTC,CASSATLDRAHIF
17,TRBD2,TRBJ2-3,few,TRBV7-9,TGTGCCAGCAGAAGAAGAGGGCGGGAGGGCCGCGCAGATACGCAGTATTTT,CASRRRGREGRADTQYF
16,TRBD1,TRBJ1-3,-,TRBV4-2,TGTGCCAGCAGCCAAGTCCCGACAGGGAATGGAAACACCATATATTTT,CASSQVPTGNGNTIYF
14,-,TRBJ2-7,few,TRBV6-5,TGTGCCAGCAGTTACTCTGAGGGGGGCGACGAGCAGTACTTC,CASSYSEGGDEQYF
15,-,TRBJ1-3,-,TRBV5-4,TGTGCCAGCAGCTTGGGTCGGGGGCTAGGGGACACCATATATTTT,CASSLGRGLGDTIYF
12,-,TRBJ2-1,-,TRBV7-9,TGTGCCAGCAGCCCCCAGGACCATGAGCAGTTCTTC,CASSPQDHEQFF
15,-,TRBJ1-4,-,TRBV7-9,TGTGCCAGCAGGGGATCCAGCGCAACTAATGAAAAACTGTTTTTT,CASRGSSATNEKLFF
15,-,TRBJ2-7,-,TRBV7-2,TGTGCCAGCAGCTTACAAACAGGGTCCTCCTACGAGCAGTACTTC,CASSLQTGSSYEQYF
16,TRBD1,TRBJ2-1,-,TRBV29-1,TGCAGCGTGGACAGGGGGCCGAGCGGTTCCTACAATGAGCAGTTCTTC,CSVDRGPSGSYNEQFF
14,-,TRBJ2-5,-,TRBV28,TGTGCCAGCAGTTTAGGGCAGGCAACAGAGACCCAGTACTTC,CASSLGQATETQYF
15,TRBD1,TRBJ2-6,once,TRBV6-6,TGTGCCAGCAGTGGGGACAGGTATGGGGCCAACGTCCTGACTTTC,CASSGDRYGANVLTF
11,TRBD2,TRBJ2-1,-,TRBV5-1,TGCGCCAGCAGCTCGGGACTAGTTTGGTTCTTC,CASSSGLVWFF
19,TRBD2,TRBJ2-1,-,TRBV7-8,TGTGCCAGCACCACGGGGACTAGCGGGAGTCGATGGTCCTACAATGAGCAGTTCTTC,CASTTGTSGSRWSYNEQFF
12,-,TRBJ2-2,-,TRBV18,TGTGCCAGCTCACCAGGCGCCGGGGAGCTGTTTTTT,CASSPGAGELFF
12,-,TRBJ2-1,-,TRBV5-1,TGCGCCAGCAGCTTACAGAGCAATGAGCAGTTCTTC,CASSLQSNEQFF
17,TRBD2,TRBJ2-5,-,TRBV19,TGTGCCAGTAGTACCCCGGGACTAGCGGGAGGTGAAGAGACCCAGTACTTC,CASSTPGLAGGEETQYF
16,-,TRBJ1-6,few,TRBV19,TGTGCCAGTAGCCCCCCCCGAAGGACACGGAATTCACCCCTCCACTTT,CASSPPRRTRNSPLHF
9,-,TRBJ1-1,-,TRBV14,TGTGCCAGCAGCCATGAAGCTTTCTTT,CASSHEAFF
15,TRBD2,TRBJ2-1,-,TRBV29-1,TGCAGCGTTGAGAGTCAACTAGCGGCTTTAGATGAGCAGTTCTTC,CSVESQLAALDEQFF
11,-,TRBJ2-7,-,TRBV10-1,TGCGCCAGCAGTGAGAACGGGGCAACCTTCTTC,CASSENGATFF
14,-,TRBJ1-4,-,TRBV5-4,TGTGCCAGCAGCTTGACAAGGGGCGGTGAAAAACTGTTTTTT,CASSLTRGGEKLFF
17,-,TRBJ2-2,-,TRBV5-3,TGTGCCAGAAGCTTGGTTCCTCCCTTATCGAGTACCGGGGAGCTGTTTTTT,CARSLVPPLSSTGELFF
14,-,TRBJ2-7,-,TRBV2,TGTGCCAGCAGGCTGGGACTCTCCTCCTACGAGCAGTACTTC,CASRLGLSSYEQYF
19,-,TRBJ2-3,-,TRBV9,TGTGCCAGCAGCGTAGCAGGAGGGGTAGTAGGCTATGGCACAGATACGCAGTATTTT,CASSVAGGVVGYGTDTQYF
17,-,TRBJ1-4,-,TRBV6-1,TGTGCCAGCAGTGAAGCCAGACACACTGCAACTAATGAAAAACTGTTTTTT,CASSEARHTATNEKLFF
14,-,TRBJ2-7,-,TRBV9,TGTGCCAGCAGCCCCGGGACTTCCACCTACGAGCAGTACTTC,CASSPGTSTYEQYF
14,-,TRBJ1-1,-,TRBV18,TGTGCCAGCTCACCAGGGTCGCAGGGTGGGGAAGCTTTCTTT,CASSPGSQGGEAFF
15,-,TRBJ2-7,-,TRBV6-6,TGTGCCAGTGGACCGGGACAACGCGTAAGCCACGAGCAGTACTTC,CASGPGQRVSHEQYF
13,TRBD1,TRBJ1-2,-,TRBV5-1,TGCGCCAGCAGCACCCGACAGGGTCATGGCTACACCTTC,CASSTRQGHGYTF
16,-,TRBJ2-1,-,TRBV11-3,TGTGCCAGCAGCTTATTCGTGGGAGCGGGTGATAATGAGCAGTTCTTC,CASSLFVGAGDNEQFF
13,-,TRBJ1-1,-,TRBV25-1,TGTGCCAGCAGTTTGACACTGGACACTGAAGCTTTCTTT,CASSLTLDTEAFF
15,-,TRBJ1-4,-,TRBV6-5,TGTGCCAGCAGTTATGGGGGGGGGATAAATGAAAAACTGTTTTTT,CASSYGGGINEKLFF
18,-,TRBJ1-2,-,TRBV4-2,TGTGCCAGCAGCCAAAATATCCCCGCCGAAGTCTCTAACTATGGCTACACCTTC,CASSQNIPAEVSNYGYTF
18,TRBD2,TRBJ2-1,-,TRBV27,TGTGCCAGCAGCCCCTCATTCCCACTAGCGGGAGCCTACAATGAGCAGTTCTTC,CASSPSFPLAGAYNEQFF
19,TRBD2,TRBJ2-7,once,TRBV10-3,TGTGCCATCAGTGAGAATCGCGGGAGGGCCGGGGCGGGCCTCTACGAGCAGTACTTC,CAISENRGRAGAGLYEQYF
17,TRBD2,TRBJ2-3,-,TRBV11-3,TGTGCCAGCAGCTTAGTGGCTAGCGGGAGCGGGACAGATACGCAGTATTTT,CASSLVASGSGTDTQYF